This T cell receptor beta chain was sequenced for a study of T cell responses to AZD1222 COVID-19 vaccine. TCRdb's copy holds only in-frame clones and misses some; the assay was immunoSEQ multiplex PCR. The repertoire holds approximately 100,000 clones, approximately 90% seen once, with 10% to 15% in the top ten. This sample comprised peripheral blood, obtained on day 0 of AZD1222 vaccination. The TCR comes from an adult in good health.

Here the CDR3 reads CASSTQTGGEQFF. CDR3 nucleotides: TGTGCCAGCAGCACCCAGACAGGGGGTGAGCAGTTCTTC. The chain combines TRBV7-3 with TRBJ2-1, with 9 bases fitting TRBD1. The CDR3 totals 13 residues. J lost 9 bases, V lost 5 bases, and 5 bases had no gene match. Per the germline V gene, CDR1 is SGHTA and CDR2 is FQGTGA. Variable domain in full (rest from reference TRBV7-3 and TRBJ2-1): GAGVSQTPSNKVTEKGKYVELRCDPISGHTALYWYRQSLGQGPEFLIYFQGTGAADDSGLPNDRFFAVRPEGSVSTLKIQRTERGDSAVYLCASSTQTGGEQFFGPGTRLTVL.